This T cell receptor beta chain was retrieved from a study of shared clonotypes between healthy human individuals. Study-wide points: Sharing across a few donors was seen in roughly 5% of naive CD4 clonotypes. Sequencing depth was expected to influence donor clonotype sharing.

Sorted-subset replicate PCRs used 200 ng of genomic DNA. This amount corresponded to approximately 30,000 T cell genomes. As originally analysed: Junction-only sequences produced by ImmunoSEQ had no quality scores, so filtering differed. Sequencing was performed with immunoSEQ multiplex PCR; in TCRdb, only in-frame clones are kept and a portion is missing. The DNA was the basis for D and trimming; V, J and clone size are from that table. The sample includes about 1.5 million clones, 95% to 99% of them seen just once. This clone was counted a single time. Its antigen is not known. This TCR came from a man aged 25-45 years in good health. Source material: naive CD4+ T cells sorted from blood. Sample subset: CD45RA+ positively selected.

The CDR3 is CASSLWSGGLGNTEAFF. CDR3 in DNA: TGTGCCAGCAGTTTATGGTCCGGGGGGCTCGGGAACACTGAAGCTTTCTTT. This sequence joins TRBV28 and TRBJ1-1; TRBD1 might be the D (6 bases). CDR3 size: 17 residues. V lost 0 bases to trimming and J lost 1 base, with 15 bases between them. Germline values: CDR1 MDHEN, CDR2 SYDVKM.